The present T cell receptor beta chain was sequenced within a study of T cell repertoires in cytomegalovirus infection. In the study overall: Both a matching HLA type and CMV infection were indicated by public TCR beta signatures. Study results and limitations: Predominance within the ex vivo response was attributable to HLA-C-restricted CMV-specific TCR beta clonotypes. CMV carriers with the relevant HLA were identified by cumulative public TCR beta family frequency.

V lost 3 bases, J lost 4 bases, and 12 bases lay in between. The germline gives CDR1 ENHRY, CDR2 SYGVKD. This CDR3 has 14 residues. In TCRdb, the reads were re-called with MiXCR into one record per CDR3 protein. The table lists fewer than 350,000 distinct CDR3 sequences, 15% to 20% of them singletons. Points on this clonotype: Its target is not known.

Sequencing input: PBMCs. This receptor was taken from a human donor in good health (CMV status not recorded). Some clones in this sample may be carry-over from other donors' samples. The chain uses TRBV10-3 and TRBJ1-2; D uncertain. CDR3 bases: TGTGCCATCAGTGATGGGCAGGCCCCCTATGGCTACACCTTC. Protein: CAISDGQAPYGYTF.